The 32 T cell receptor beta chains below come from one sample, sequenced in a study of OX40 agonist ivuxolimab in advanced cancers. Some clones are missing from TCRdb's copy, which holds only in-frame ones; the method was immunoSEQ multiplex PCR. The sample comprises around 38,000 clones, over 80% of which are singletons, and 7.5% to 10% rests with the top ten. The starting material was CD4+ or CD8+ T cells sorted from blood, obtained in a trial of the OX40 agonist ivuxolimab. The receptors stem from an adult with an advanced solid tumor such as melanoma, head and neck, liver or kidney cancer.

This clone occurred once. The chain employs TRBV7-6 and TRBJ2-1, with 14 bases aligning to TRBD2. Unmatched junction bases numbered 12, after V lost 3 bases and J lost 8 bases. This CDR3 spans 18 amino acids. Germline CDR1 is SGHVS and CDR2 is FNYEAQ. CDR3 coding DNA: TGTGCCAGCAGCTTGACTAGCGGGAGGGGAGGGATGAAGGATGAGCAGTTCTTC. This codes for CASSLTSGRGGMKDEQFF.

The V call is TRBV14, the J call TRBJ2-2, with 8 bases lining up with TRBD2. V trimming: 0 bases; J trimming: 8 bases; junction bases outside the gene matches: 8. CDR1 SGHDN and CDR2 FVKESK come from the germline V gene. The CDR3 is 16 amino acids. The CDR3 coding sequence is TGTGCCAGCAGCCAAGAACCCGGGAGGGCCCCTGGGGAGCTGTTTTTT. It is translated as CASSQEPGRAPGELFF.

This rearrangement joins TRBV16 to TRBJ2-7; 7 bases are shared with TRBD2. CDR3 length equals 17 residues. J lost 3 bases, V lost 2 bases, and 13 bases had no gene match. In germline, CDR1 is KGHSY, CDR2 FQNENV. The CDR3 here is CASSQGKGPSGDYEQYV. The DNA for the CDR3 is TGTGCCAGCAGCCAAGGGAAAGGGCCTAGCGGAGACTACGAGCAGTACGTC.

This rearrangement joins TRBV6-6 to TRBJ2-1; D possibly corresponds to TRBD2 (5 bases). Between the trimmed V and J ends, which lost 5 bases and 6 bases, there was a span of 11 bases. Germline loops: CDR1 MNHNY, CDR2 SVGAGI (reference sequence). This CDR3 has 13 residues. As DNA, the CDR3 is TGTGCCAGCAGTGTCCGGGAAACCAATGAGCAGTTCTTC. It codes for CASSVRETNEQFF.

The chain employs TRBV28 and TRBJ2-3; the match to TRBD2 covers 7 bases. The V gene's germline CDR1 is MDHEN and CDR2 SYDVKM. This CDR3 contains 16 residues. The J segment lost 0 bases and the V segment lost 3 bases, leaving 6 bases of the junction unmatched. CDR3 bases: TGTGCCAGCAGTTTCGGCTTTAGCGGGAGCACAGATACGCAGTATTTT. Residues: CASSFGFSGSTDTQYF.

The chain employs TRBV27 and TRBJ2-1, with 10 bases aligning to TRBD1. V was clipped by 7 bases and J by 7 bases; unmatched bases: 4. The CDR3 loop spans 13 amino acids. CDR1 is MNHEY, CDR2 SMNVEV, per germline (reference sequence). The CDR3 nucleotides are TGTGCCAGCACCTGGACAGGGGGGAATGAGCAGTTCTTC. Translated, it gives CASTWTGGNEQFF.

V usage is TRBV5-4 and J usage is TRBJ2-7; a weak D match, TRBD2 (5 bases). With 4 bases removed from V and 3 bases from J, the gap between germline ends came to 11 bases. In germline, CDR1 is SGHNT, CDR2 YYREEE (reference sequence). This CDR3 comprises 13 residues. In DNA, the CDR3 is TGTGCCAGCAGCCCATCGGGATACTACGAGCAGTACTTC. Translated: CASSPSGYYEQYF.

This chain joins TRBV4-1 and TRBJ2-7, with D perhaps being TRBD1 or TRBD2 (5 bases each). There are 13 residues in the CDR3. The germline V gene encodes CDR1 MGHRA and CDR2 YSYEKL. The V end lost 2 bases, the J end lost 5 bases, and 10 bases lay between the germline ends. The CDR3 region is CASSQNWGNEQYF. Written as DNA, the CDR3 is TGCGCCAGCAGCCAAAATTGGGGGAACGAGCAGTACTTC.

The rearrangement links TRBV7-9 to TRBJ2-1; D remains ambiguous. The CDR3 length is 11 residues. The germline V and J ends were trimmed by 5 bases and 8 bases, with 7 bases remaining between them. CDR1 SEHNR and CDR2 FQNEAQ come from the germline V gene (reference sequence). The CDR3 nucleotides are TGTGCCAGCAGCGAAAGGTATGAGCAGTTCTTC. It yields the protein CASSERYEQFF.

The CDR3 sequence is CASSYGTAGDGYTF. CDR3 nucleotide sequence: TGTGCCAGCAGTTATGGGACAGCCGGGGATGGCTACACCTTC. This rearrangement joins TRBV7-9 to TRBJ1-2; 7 bases map to TRBD1. Germline CDR1 is SEHNR and CDR2 is FQNEAQ (reference sequence). Trimming removed 6 bases from V and 6 bases from J; junction bases left unmatched: 10. The CDR3 runs to 14 residues.

V usage is TRBV7-8 and J usage is TRBJ2-1; no firm D call. Per germline, CDR1 SGHVS and CDR2 FQNEAQ. V gave up 8 bases and J gave up 2 bases, with 13 bases separating them. There are 14 residues in the CDR3. DNA for the CDR3: TGTGCCAGCGCTGGACGGAACACCTACAATGAGCAGTTCTTC. This codes for CASAGRNTYNEQFF.

The V gene is TRBV4-1, the J gene TRBJ2-7; 7 nucleotides agree with TRBD1. This CDR3 has 15 amino acids. Germline values: CDR1 MGHRA, CDR2 YSYEKL. V lost 0 bases and J lost 3; bases outside the gene matches: 5. CDR3 residues: CASSQDSGQVYEQYV. The CDR3 DNA sequence: TGCGCCAGCAGCCAAGATTCCGGACAGGTCTACGAGCAGTACGTC.

The CDR3 coding sequence is TGTGCCAGCAGCACCGCACTTTCTCTCCAGCGGGAGGGCTACGAGCAGTACGTC. Translated: CASSTALSLQREGYEQYV. V usage is TRBV5-6 and J usage is TRBJ2-7, with 10 bases identical to TRBD2. The V and J ends lost 4 bases and 3 bases, in that order; junction bases with no gene match: 16. The CDR3 consists of 18 residues. The germline CDR1 and CDR2 sequences are SGHDT and YYEEEE.

The chain uses TRBV11-2 and TRBJ2-1; 13 bases are a match to TRBD2. The CDR3 has 15 residues. The J segment lost 7 bases and the V segment lost 0 bases, leaving 0 bases of the junction unmatched. Germline V CDR1 and CDR2: SGHAT, FQNNGV. The CDR3: CASSLETSGRNEQFF. CDR3 nucleotides: TGTGCCAGCAGCTTAGAGACTAGCGGGAGGAATGAGCAGTTCTTC. Supplemented by reference TRBV11-2 and TRBJ2-1, the full variable domain reads EAGVAQSPRYKIIEKRQSVAFWCNPISGHATLYWYQQILGQGPKLLIQFQNNGVVDDSQLPKDRFSAERLKGVDSTLKIQPAKLEDSAVYLCASSLETSGRNEQFFGPGTRLTVL.

The chain employs TRBV7-9 and TRBJ1-2; the D gene is possibly TRBD1 (5 bases). The CDR3 sequence is 14 residues long. The germline CDR1 and CDR2 sequences are SEHNR and FQNEAQ (reference sequence). V was trimmed by 3 bases and J by 1 base, leaving 9 bases between them. CDR3 in amino acids: CASSFPGVNYGYTF. CDR3 coding DNA: TGTGCCAGCAGCTTTCCGGGGGTTAACTATGGCTACACCTTC.

This chain links TRBV11-2 with TRBJ2-1; maybe TRBD2 (7 bases). Trimming pared 5 bases from V and 6 bases from J, leaving 20 bases between. CDR1 is SGHAT and CDR2 is FQNNGV in the germline V gene. The CDR3 is made up of 16 amino acids. The CDR3 DNA sequence: TGTGCCAGCAGCGCCCTCACGGTGGGAGGGGGCAATGAGCAGTTCTTC. As protein: CASSALTVGGGNEQFF. Full variable domain (outside the CDR3, taken from reference TRBV11-2 and TRBJ2-1): EAGVAQSPRYKIIEKRQSVAFWCNPISGHATLYWYQQILGQGPKLLIQFQNNGVVDDSQLPKDRFSAERLKGVDSTLKIQPAKLEDSAVYLCASSALTVGGGNEQFFGPGTRLTVL.

This chain joins TRBV7-7 and TRBJ2-3; maybe TRBD2 (6 bases). Germline assignment: CDR1 SSHAT and CDR2 FNYEAQ (reference sequence). The CDR3 sequence is 13 residues long. The ends were cut back, 1 base at V and 7 bases at J, with 9 bases in the middle. The CDR3 nucleotides are TGTGCCAGCAGCTTAGGAGGGGACTATACGCAGTATTTT. Residues: CASSLGGDYTQYF.

The chain recombines TRBV7-9 with TRBJ1-3; D is unresolved. Trimming pared 0 bases from V and 4 bases from J, leaving 13 bases between. Germline loops: CDR1 SEHNR, CDR2 FQNEAQ (reference sequence). This CDR3 is built from 16 residues. The CDR3 nucleotides read TGTGCCAGCAGCTTAGCGGTGTTGGAGGGAGGAAACACCATATATTTT. Encoded protein: CASSLAVLEGGNTIYF.

The chain employs TRBV4-1 and TRBJ1-1, with D unresolved. V lost 7 bases and J lost 0, with 9 bases in between. The CDR3 spans 13 residues. Germline values: CDR1 MGHRA, CDR2 YSYEKL. CDR3 residues: CASTHGLNTEAFF. The CDR3 region has the DNA TGCGCCAGCACCCACGGCTTGAACACTGAAGCTTTCTTT.

The chain has TRBV6-1 and TRBJ2-3; no firm D call. This CDR3 comprises 15 residues. CDR1 is MNHNS and CDR2 is SASEGT in the germline V gene. The V gene lost 2 bases and the J gene lost 2 bases, with 11 bases spanning the gap. CDR3: CASSESIGLTDTQYF. CDR3 coding DNA: TGTGCCAGCAGTGAAAGCATAGGGCTCACAGATACGCAGTATTTT.

The genes are TRBV9 and TRBJ2-2; 12 nucleotides line up with TRBD2. The CDR3 is made up of 17 amino acids. Germline V CDR1 and CDR2: SGDLS, YYNGEE. Germline trimming cut 0 bases from V and 7 bases from J; bases unmatched to any gene: 7. In DNA, the CDR3 is TGTGCCAGCAGCGTAGCGGCTAGCGGGAGGGCAAACGGGGAGCTGTTTTTT. The encoded protein is CASSVAASGRANGELFF.

This clone appeared once. V usage is TRBV4-1 and J usage is TRBJ2-1; weak D call: TRBD1 (6 bases). This CDR3 spans 15 amino acids. Germline loops: CDR1 MGHRA, CDR2 YSYEKL. With 1 base removed from V and 7 bases from J, the gap between germline ends came to 14 bases. CDR3: CASSQAGVAMNEQFF. The CDR3 DNA follows: TGCGCCAGCAGCCAAGCAGGGGTAGCGATGAATGAGCAGTTCTTC.

The CDR3 loop reads CASRGTSGLLDTQYF. CDR3 sequence (DNA): TGTGCCAGCAGGGGGACTAGCGGGTTGTTGGATACGCAGTATTTT. The V gene is TRBV2, the J gene TRBJ2-3, with 12 bases fitting TRBD2. The CDR3 is 15 residues long. Trimming removed 6 bases from V and 6 bases from J; junction bases left unmatched: 7. Germline V lookup: CDR1 SNHLY, CDR2 FYNNEI.

This CDR3 reads CASSVGAGLDEQFF. Here the CDR3 DNA reads TGTGCCAGCAGCGTAGGGGCAGGGTTGGATGAGCAGTTCTTC. This chain connects TRBV9 to TRBJ2-1; the D gene is possibly TRBD1 (5 bases). The CDR3 covers 14 residues. Per the germline V gene, CDR1 is SGDLS and CDR2 is YYNGEE. Trimming left V 0 bases short and J 8 bases short, with 12 bases between. Looking up the rest from reference TRBV9 and TRBJ2-1 gives the full variable domain: DSGVTQTPKHLITATGQRVTLRCSPRSGDLSVYWYQQSLDQGLQFLIQYYNGEERAKGNILERFSAQQFPDLHSELNLSSLELGDSALYFCASSVGAGLDEQFFGPGTRLTVL.

V is TRBV13 and J is TRBJ2-1, with D unclear. The CDR3 totals 12 residues. Per germline, CDR1 PRHDT and CDR2 FYEKMQ (reference sequence). Deletions cut 2 bases from V and 8 bases from J, with 7 bases between. CDR3 protein: CASSLLSDEQFF. The CDR3 nucleotides read TGTGCCAGCAGCTTACTCAGCGATGAGCAGTTCTTC.

The chain employs TRBV7-9 and TRBJ2-1, with 10 bases lining up with TRBD1. The CDR3 length is 15 residues. In germline, CDR1 is SEHNR, CDR2 FQNEAQ (reference sequence). The V gene end was trimmed by 1 base and the J gene end by 6 bases; junction bases not matched to a gene: 3. The CDR3 protein is CASSLVWDRGNEQFF. CDR3 DNA: TGTGCCAGCAGCTTAGTTTGGGACAGGGGCAATGAGCAGTTCTTC. Together with reference TRBV7-9 and TRBJ2-1, the CDR3 gives the full variable domain: DTGVSQNPRHKITKRGQNVTFRCDPISEHNRLYWYRQTLGQGPEFLTYFQNEAQLEKSRLLSDRFSAERPKGSFSTLEIQRTEQGDSAMYLCASSLVWDRGNEQFFGPGTRLTVL.

J is TRBJ2-7 and V is TRBV19, with a tentative D call TRBD1 (6 bases). The V end lost 3 bases, the J end lost 3 bases, and 9 bases lay between the germline ends. Germline V CDR1 and CDR2: LNHDA, SQIVND (reference sequence). This CDR3 has 13 residues. CDR3 sequence: CASSIGRGYEQYF. The CDR3 DNA follows: TGTGCCAGTAGTATTGGCAGGGGCTACGAGCAGTACTTC.

This chain connects TRBV11-2 to TRBJ1-1; D call uncertain. The V end was cut by 2 bases, the J end by 3 bases, with 4 bases between. The CDR3 is 12 amino acids. Germline CDR1 and CDR2: SGHAT and FQNNGV. CDR3 amino acids: CASSLYDTEAFF. The CDR3 coding sequence is TGTGCCAGCAGCTTATACGACACTGAAGCTTTCTTT. Looking up the rest from reference TRBV11-2 and TRBJ1-1 gives the full variable domain: EAGVAQSPRYKIIEKRQSVAFWCNPISGHATLYWYQQILGQGPKLLIQFQNNGVVDDSQLPKDRFSAERLKGVDSTLKIQPAKLEDSAVYLCASSLYDTEAFFGQGTRLTVV.

The chain combines TRBV7-9 with TRBJ2-1; 7 positions match TRBD1. V shed 3 bases and J 5 bases; nucleotides not matched to a gene: 13. Germline V gene sequence: CDR1 SEHNR, CDR2 FQNEAQ (reference sequence). The CDR3 consists of 17 residues. The CDR3 protein is CASSFPTSGTAHNEQFF. In DNA form, the CDR3 reads TGTGCCAGCAGCTTCCCGACATCCGGGACAGCCCACAATGAGCAGTTCTTC.

The rearrangement links TRBV5-5 to TRBJ2-7; D unclear. The V end was cut by 0 bases, the J end by 2 bases, with 12 bases between. From germline, CDR1 is SGHKS and CDR2 YYEKEE (reference sequence). The CDR3 runs to 15 residues. The chain's CDR3 is CASSLGPHLTYEQYV. CDR3 coding DNA: TGTGCCAGCAGCTTGGGACCCCACCTGACCTACGAGCAGTACGTC.

In regard to this clone: The same CDR3 arises from other DNA sequences in this sample as well. The chain joins TRBV19 to TRBJ2-2; D ambiguous. CDR3 length: 16 amino acids. Trimming left V 6 bases short and J 0 bases short, with 14 bases between. Germline-derived CDR1 and CDR2 are LNHDA and SQIVND (reference sequence). CDR3: CASSADRYANTGELFF. In DNA form, the CDR3 reads TGTGCCAGTAGCGCAGACCGATACGCGAACACCGGGGAGCTGTTTTTT.

J is TRBJ2-7 and V is TRBV6-1; D might be TRBD1 (6 bases). This CDR3 comprises 16 residues. Germline lookup yields CDR1 MNHNS and CDR2 SASEGT. Trimming took 1 base from V and 3 from J, leaving 16 bases between them. The CDR3 DNA sequence: TGTGCCAGCAGTGAAGTAGGAACAGGGTGGTTCTACGAGCAGTACTTC. This sequence encodes CASSEVGTGWFYEQYF.